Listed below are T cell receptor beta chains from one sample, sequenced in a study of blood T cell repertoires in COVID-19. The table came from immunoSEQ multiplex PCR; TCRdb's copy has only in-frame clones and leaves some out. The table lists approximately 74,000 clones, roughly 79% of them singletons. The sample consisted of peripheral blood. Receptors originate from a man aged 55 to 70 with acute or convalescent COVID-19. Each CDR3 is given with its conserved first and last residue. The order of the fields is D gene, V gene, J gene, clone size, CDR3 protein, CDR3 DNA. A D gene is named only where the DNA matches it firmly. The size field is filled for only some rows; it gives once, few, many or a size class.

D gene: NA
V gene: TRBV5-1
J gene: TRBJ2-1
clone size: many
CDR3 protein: CASKASGEGYSSYNEQFF
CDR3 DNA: TGCGCCAGCAAGGCATCAGGGGAAGGATATAGCTCCTACAATGAGCAGTTCTTC

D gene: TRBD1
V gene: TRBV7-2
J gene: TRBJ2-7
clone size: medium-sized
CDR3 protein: CASGYRGNYEQYF
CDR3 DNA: TGTGCCAGCGGTTACAGGGGGAACTACGAGCAGTACTTC

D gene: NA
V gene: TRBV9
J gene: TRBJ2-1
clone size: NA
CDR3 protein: CASSDGTPGNEQFF
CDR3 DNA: TGTGCCAGCAGCGACGGGACTCCAGGCAATGAGCAGTTCTTC

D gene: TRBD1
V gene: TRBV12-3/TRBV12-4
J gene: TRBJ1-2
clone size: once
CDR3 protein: CASSPSTGEGYTF
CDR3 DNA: TGTGCCAGCAGTCCCTCGACAGGGGAGGGCTACACCTTC

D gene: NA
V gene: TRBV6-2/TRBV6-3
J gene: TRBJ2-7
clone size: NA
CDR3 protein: CASSTRMGIYEQYF
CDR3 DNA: TGTGCCAGCAGCACCAGGATGGGCATATACGAGCAGTACTTC

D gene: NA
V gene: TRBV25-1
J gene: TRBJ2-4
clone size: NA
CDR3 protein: CATRASGDIQYF
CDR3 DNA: TGTGCCACCCGGGCCTCAGGGGACATTCAGTACTTC

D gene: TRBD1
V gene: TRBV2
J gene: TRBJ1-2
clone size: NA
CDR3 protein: CASGNRDSLNYGYTF
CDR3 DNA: TGTGCCAGCGGGAATCGGGACAGTTTGAACTATGGCTACACCTTC

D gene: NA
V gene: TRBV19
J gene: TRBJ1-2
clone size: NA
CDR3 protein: CASTPNRVGGYGYTF
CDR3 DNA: TGTGCCAGTACCCCCAACAGGGTCGGAGGCTATGGCTACACCTTC

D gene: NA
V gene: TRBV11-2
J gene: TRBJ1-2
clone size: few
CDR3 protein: CASSLVSSYGYTF
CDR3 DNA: TGTGCCAGCAGCTTAGTTTCCTCCTATGGCTACACCTTC

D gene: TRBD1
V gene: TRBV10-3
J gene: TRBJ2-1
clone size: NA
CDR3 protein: CAISATGPSYNEQFF
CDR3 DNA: TGTGCCATCAGTGCGACAGGGCCCTCCTACAATGAGCAGTTCTTC

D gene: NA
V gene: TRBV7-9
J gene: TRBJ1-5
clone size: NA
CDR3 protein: CASQGSGQPQHF
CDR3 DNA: TGTGCCAGTCAGGGGTCCGGGCAGCCCCAGCATTTT

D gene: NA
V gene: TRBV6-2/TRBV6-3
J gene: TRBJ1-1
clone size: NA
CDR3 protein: CASSSLRQPRTEAFF
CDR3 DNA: TGTGCCAGCAGTTCGTTAAGACAACCCCGGACTGAAGCTTTCTTT

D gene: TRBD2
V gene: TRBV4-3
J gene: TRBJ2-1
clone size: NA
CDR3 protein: CASSQDASGGSSYNEQFF
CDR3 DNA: TGCGCCAGCAGCCAAGACGCTAGCGGGGGGAGCTCCTACAATGAGCAGTTCTTC

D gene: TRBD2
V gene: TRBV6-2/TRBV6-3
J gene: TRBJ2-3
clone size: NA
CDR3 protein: CASSYILAGTTDTQYF
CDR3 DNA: TGTGCCAGCAGTTACATCCTAGCGGGGACCACAGATACGCAGTATTTT

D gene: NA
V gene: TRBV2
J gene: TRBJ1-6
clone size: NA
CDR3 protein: CASKDSGNSPLHF
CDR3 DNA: TGTGCCAGCAAGGACAGCGGAAATTCACCCCTCCACTTT

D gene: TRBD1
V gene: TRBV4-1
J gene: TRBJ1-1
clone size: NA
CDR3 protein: CASSQDDRGALNTEAFF
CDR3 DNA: TGCGCCAGCAGCCAAGACGACAGGGGCGCTTTGAACACTGAAGCTTTCTTT

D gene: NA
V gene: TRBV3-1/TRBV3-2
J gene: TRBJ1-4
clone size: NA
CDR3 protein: CASSYASGQRNEKLFF
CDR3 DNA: TGTGCCAGCAGCTACGCTTCCGGACAGAGAAATGAAAAACTGTTTTTT

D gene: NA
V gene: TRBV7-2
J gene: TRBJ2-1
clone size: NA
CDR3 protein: CASSRGPMMGFF
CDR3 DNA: TGTGCCAGCAGTCGAGGGCCGATGATGGGGTTCTTC

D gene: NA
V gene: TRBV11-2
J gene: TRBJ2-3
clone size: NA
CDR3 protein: CASSPQRIADTQYF
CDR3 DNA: TGTGCCAGCAGCCCCCAGCGTATTGCAGATACGCAGTATTTT

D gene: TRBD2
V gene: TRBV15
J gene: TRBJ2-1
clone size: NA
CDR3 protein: CATSRLAGGPYEQFF
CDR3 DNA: TGTGCCACCAGCAGACTAGCGGGGGGGCCCTATGAGCAGTTCTTC

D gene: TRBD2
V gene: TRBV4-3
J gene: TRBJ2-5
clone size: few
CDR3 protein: CASSLGTSIRETQYF
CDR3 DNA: TGCGCCAGCAGCCTCGGGACTAGCATACGGGAGACCCAGTACTTC

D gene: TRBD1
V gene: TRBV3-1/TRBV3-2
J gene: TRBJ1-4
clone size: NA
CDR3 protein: CASSDRGEPEKLFF
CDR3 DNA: TGTGCCAGCAGCGACAGGGGTGAACCTGAAAAACTGTTTTTT

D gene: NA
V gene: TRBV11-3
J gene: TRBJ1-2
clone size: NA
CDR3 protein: CASSLGGTRVTF
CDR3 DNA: TGTGCCAGCAGCTTAGGAGGGACTCGGGTCACCTTC

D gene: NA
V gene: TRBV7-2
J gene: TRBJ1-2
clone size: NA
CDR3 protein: CASSSYLNYGYTF
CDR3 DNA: TGTGCCAGCAGCTCCTACCTTAACTATGGCTACACCTTC

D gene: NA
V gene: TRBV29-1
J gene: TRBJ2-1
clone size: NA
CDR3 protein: CSVEGDRRYNEQFF
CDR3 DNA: TGCAGCGTTGAAGGTGACAGGCGATACAATGAGCAGTTCTTC

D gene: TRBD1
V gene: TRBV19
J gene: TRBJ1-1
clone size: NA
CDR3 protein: CATTPETGGSYTEAFF
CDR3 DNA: TGTGCCACCACCCCCGAGACAGGGGGCTCTTACACTGAAGCTTTCTTT

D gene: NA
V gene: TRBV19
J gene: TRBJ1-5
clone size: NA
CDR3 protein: CASSGDVRLNQPQHF
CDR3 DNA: TGTGCCAGTAGTGGCGACGTCAGGTTAAATCAGCCCCAGCATTTT

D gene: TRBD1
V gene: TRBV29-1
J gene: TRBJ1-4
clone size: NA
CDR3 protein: CSVAETGLGEKLFF
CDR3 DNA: TGCAGCGTTGCAGAGACAGGGTTGGGAGAAAAACTGTTTTTT